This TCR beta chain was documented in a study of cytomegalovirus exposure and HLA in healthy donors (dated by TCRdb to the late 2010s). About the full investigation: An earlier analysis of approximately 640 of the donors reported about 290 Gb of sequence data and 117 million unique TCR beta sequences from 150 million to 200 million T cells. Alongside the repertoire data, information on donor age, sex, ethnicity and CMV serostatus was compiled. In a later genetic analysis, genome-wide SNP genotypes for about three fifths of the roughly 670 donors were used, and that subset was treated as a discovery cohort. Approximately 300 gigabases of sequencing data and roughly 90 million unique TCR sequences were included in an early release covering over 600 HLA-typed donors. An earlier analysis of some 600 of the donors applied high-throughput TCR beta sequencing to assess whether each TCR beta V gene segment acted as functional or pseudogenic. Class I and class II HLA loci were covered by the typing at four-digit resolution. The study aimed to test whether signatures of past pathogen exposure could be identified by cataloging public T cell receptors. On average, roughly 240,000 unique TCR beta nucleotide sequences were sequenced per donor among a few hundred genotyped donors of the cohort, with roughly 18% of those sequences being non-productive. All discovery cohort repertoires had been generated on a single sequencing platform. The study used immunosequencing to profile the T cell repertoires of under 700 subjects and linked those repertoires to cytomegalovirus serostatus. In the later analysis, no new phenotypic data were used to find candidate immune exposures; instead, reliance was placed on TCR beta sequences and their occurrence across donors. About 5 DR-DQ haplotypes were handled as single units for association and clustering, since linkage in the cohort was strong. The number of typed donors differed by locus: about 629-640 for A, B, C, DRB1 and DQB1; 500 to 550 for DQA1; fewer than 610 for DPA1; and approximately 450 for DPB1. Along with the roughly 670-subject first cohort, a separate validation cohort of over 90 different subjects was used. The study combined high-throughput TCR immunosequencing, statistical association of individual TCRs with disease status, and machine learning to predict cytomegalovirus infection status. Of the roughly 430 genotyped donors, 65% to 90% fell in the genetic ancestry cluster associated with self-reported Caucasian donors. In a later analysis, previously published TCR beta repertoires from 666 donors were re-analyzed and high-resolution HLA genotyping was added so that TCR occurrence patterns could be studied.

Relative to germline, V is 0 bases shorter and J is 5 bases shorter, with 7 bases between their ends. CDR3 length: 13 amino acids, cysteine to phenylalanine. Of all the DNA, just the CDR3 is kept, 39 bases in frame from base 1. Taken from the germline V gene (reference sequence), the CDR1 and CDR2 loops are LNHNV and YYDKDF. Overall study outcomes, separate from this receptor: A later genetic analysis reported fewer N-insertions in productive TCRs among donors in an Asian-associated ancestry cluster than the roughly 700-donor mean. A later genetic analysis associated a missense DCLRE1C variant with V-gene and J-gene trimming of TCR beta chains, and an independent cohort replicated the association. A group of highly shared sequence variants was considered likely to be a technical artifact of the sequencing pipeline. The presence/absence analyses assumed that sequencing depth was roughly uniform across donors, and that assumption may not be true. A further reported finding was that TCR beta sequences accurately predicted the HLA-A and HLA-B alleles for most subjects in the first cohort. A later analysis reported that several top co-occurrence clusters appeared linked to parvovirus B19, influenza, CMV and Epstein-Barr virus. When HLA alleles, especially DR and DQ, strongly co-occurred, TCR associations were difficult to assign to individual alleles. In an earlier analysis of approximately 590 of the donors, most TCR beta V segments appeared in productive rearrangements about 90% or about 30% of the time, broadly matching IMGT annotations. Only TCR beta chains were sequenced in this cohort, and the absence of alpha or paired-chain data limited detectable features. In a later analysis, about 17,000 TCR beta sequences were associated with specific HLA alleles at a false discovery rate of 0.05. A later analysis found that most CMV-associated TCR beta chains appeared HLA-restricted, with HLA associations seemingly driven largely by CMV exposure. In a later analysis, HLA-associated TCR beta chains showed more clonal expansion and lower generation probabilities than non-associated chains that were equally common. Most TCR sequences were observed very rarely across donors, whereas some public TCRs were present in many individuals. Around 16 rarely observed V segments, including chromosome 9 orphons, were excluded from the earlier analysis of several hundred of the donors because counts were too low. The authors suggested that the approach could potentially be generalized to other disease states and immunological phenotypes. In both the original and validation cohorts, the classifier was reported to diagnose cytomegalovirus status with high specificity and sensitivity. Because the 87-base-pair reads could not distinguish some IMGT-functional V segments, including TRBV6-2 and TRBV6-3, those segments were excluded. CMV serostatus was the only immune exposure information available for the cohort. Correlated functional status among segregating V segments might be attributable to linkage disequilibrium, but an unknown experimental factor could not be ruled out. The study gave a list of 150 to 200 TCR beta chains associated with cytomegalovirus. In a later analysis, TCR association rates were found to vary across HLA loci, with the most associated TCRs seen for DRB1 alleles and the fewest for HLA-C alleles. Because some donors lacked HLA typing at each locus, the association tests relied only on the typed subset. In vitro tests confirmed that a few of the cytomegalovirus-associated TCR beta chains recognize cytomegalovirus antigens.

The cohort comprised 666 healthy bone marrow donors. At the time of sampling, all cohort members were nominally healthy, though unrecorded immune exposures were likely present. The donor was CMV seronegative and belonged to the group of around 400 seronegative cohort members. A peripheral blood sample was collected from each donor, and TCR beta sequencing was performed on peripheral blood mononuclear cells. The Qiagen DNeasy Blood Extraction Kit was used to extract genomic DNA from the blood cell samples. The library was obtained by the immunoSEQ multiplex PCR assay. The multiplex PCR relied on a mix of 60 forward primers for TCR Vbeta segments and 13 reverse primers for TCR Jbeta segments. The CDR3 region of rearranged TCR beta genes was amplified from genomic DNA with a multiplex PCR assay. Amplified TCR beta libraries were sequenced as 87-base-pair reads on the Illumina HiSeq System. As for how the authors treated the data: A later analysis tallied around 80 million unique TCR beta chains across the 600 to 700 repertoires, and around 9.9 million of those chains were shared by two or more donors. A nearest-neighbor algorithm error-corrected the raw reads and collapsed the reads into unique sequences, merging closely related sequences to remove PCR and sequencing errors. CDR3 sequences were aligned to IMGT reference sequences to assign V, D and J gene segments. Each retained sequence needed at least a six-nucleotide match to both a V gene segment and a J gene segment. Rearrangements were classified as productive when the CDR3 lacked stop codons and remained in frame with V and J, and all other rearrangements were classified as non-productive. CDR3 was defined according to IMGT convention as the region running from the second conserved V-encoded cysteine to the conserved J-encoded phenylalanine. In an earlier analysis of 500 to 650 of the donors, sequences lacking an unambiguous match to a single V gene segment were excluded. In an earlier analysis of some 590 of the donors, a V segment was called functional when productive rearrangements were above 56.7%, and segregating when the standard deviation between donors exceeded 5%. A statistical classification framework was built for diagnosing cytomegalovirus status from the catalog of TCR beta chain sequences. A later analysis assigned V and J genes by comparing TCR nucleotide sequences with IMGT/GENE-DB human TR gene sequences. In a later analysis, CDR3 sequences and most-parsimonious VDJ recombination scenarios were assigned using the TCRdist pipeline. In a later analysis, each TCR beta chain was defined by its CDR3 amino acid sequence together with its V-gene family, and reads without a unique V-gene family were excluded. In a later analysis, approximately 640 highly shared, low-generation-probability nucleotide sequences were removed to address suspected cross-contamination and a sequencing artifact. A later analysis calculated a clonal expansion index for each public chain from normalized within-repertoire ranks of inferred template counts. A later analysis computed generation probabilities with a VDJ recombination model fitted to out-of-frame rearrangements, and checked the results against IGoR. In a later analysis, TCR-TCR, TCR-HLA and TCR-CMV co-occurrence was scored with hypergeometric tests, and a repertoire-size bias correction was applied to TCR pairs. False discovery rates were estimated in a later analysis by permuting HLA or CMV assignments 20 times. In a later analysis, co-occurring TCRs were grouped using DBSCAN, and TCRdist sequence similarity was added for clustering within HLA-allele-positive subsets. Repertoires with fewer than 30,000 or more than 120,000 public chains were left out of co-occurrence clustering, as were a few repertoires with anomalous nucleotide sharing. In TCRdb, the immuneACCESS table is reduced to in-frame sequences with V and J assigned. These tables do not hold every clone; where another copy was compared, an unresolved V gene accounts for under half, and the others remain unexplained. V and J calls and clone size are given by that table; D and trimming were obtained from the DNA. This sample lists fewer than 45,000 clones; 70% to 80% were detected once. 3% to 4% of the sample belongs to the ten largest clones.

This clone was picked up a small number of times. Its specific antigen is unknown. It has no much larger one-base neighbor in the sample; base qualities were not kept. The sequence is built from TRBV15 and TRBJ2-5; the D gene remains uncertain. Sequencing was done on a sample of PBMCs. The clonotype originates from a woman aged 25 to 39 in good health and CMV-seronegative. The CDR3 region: CATSRDNAETQYF. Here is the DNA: TGTGCCACCAGCAGAGATAATGCGGAGACCCAGTACTTC.